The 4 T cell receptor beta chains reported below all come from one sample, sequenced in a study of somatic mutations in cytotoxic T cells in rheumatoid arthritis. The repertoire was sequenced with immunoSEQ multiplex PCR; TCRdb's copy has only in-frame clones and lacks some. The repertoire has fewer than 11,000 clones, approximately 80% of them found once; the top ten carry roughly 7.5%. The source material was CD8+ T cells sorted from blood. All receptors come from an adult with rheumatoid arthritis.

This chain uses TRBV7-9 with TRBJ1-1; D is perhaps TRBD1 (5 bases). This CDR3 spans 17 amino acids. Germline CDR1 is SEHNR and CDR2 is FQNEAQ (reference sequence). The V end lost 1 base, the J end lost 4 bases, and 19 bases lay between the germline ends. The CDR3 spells CASSLVVGGAPSTEAFF. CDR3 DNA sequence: TGTGCCAGCAGCTTAGTTGTTGGTGGGGCCCCAAGCACTGAAGCTTTCTTT.

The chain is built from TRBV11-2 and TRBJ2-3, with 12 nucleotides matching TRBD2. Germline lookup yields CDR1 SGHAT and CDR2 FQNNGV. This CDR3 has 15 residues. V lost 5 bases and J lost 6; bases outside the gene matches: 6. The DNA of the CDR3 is TGTGCCAGCAGCCAGCTAGCGGGAGGGAAGGATACGCAGTATTTT. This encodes CASSQLAGGKDTQYF.

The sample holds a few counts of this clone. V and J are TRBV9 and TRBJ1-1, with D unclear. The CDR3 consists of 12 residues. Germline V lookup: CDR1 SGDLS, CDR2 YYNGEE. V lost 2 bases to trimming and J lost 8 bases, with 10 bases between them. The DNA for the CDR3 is TGTGCCAGCAGCGTGGCGGGGTTGGAAGCTTTCTTT. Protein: CASSVAGLEAFF. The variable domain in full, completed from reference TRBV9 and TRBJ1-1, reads DSGVTQTPKHLITATGQRVTLRCSPRSGDLSVYWYQQSLDQGLQFLIQYYNGEERAKGNILERFSAQQFPDLHSELNLSSLELGDSALYFCASSVAGLEAFFGQGTRLTVV.

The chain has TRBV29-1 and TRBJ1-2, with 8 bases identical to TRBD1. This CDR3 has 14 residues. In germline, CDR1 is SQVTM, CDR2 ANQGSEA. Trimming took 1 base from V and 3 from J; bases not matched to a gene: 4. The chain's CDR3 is CSVEAQGADYGYTF. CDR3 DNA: TGCAGCGTTGAAGCCCAGGGGGCGGACTATGGCTACACCTTC.